The rows below give T cell receptor beta chains drawn from one sample of a study of patients and donors after allogeneic stem cell transplantation. TCRdb ran MiXCR on the RT-PCR reads and lists one entry per CDR3 protein. This table holds roughly 880,000 distinct CDR3 sequences, more than 15% found once. The sequencing input was blood, either unsorted or a sorted T cell fraction (not recorded which). These receptors were obtained from a human donor who was either an allogeneic HSCT recipient or a stem cell or donor lymphocyte infusion donor (not recorded which). It is not recorded whose cells these are; they may come from a transplant donor. Both conserved end residues are part of each CDR3. Fields, in order: V gene, clone size, D gene, CDR3 length, J gene, CDR3 protein, CDR3 DNA. A D gene is named only where the DNA matches it firmly. Where a row states a size, it is once, few, many or the class of an expanded clone; other rows omit it.

TRBV7-9,.,TRBD1,15,TRBJ1-5,CASSRTGQSNQPQHF,TGTGCCAGCAGCCGGACAGGGCAAAGCAATCAGCCCCAGCATTTT
TRBV20-1,.,.,15,TRBJ2-5,CSQGGGQASQETQYF,TGCAGTCAAGGGGGGGGCCAAGCCTCCCAAGAGACCCAGTACTTC
TRBV7-2,.,TRBD1,15,TRBJ1-1,CASSSGQGTRVEAFF,TGTGCCAGCAGCTCCGGACAGGGTACGCGCGTTGAAGCTTTCTTT
TRBV12-3/TRBV12-4,few,.,13,TRBJ2-2,CASSHGWPGELFF,TGTGCCAGCAGCCACGGGTGGCCCGGGGAGCTGTTTTTT
TRBV29-1,many,.,13,TRBJ2-7,CSVGTRQTYEQYF,TGCAGCGTGGGCACTCGACAGACCTACGAGCAGTACTTC
TRBV18,few,.,16,TRBJ1-1,CASSPGAPQMNTEAFF,TGTGCCAGCTCACCGGGGGCGCCTCAGATGAACACTGAAGCTTTCTTT
TRBV12-3/TRBV12-4,.,TRBD2,14,TRBJ2-1,CASSFLLAENEQFF,TGTGCCAGCAGTTTTTTGCTAGCGGAGAATGAGCAGTTCTTC
TRBV11-2,few,.,14,TRBJ2-1,CASSLGWGVNEQFF,TGTGCCAGCAGCTTAGGGTGGGGGGTCAATGAGCAGTTCTTC
TRBV12-3/TRBV12-4,few,.,13,TRBJ2-1,CASSLSGVYEQFF,TGTGCCAGCAGTTTGTCGGGGGTATACGAGCAGTTCTTC
TRBV7-6,.,.,16,TRBJ2-3,CASSLVATGGTDTQYF,TGTGCCAGCAGCTTAGTTGCAACGGGGGGCACAGATACGCAGTATTTT
TRBV9,few,.,17,TRBJ1-6,CASSVGPYGGPNSPLHF,TGTGCCAGCAGCGTAGGTCCCTACGGGGGACCTAATTCACCCCTCCACTTT
TRBV3-1,few,.,16,TRBJ2-3,CASSQLNGIGTDTQYF,TGTGCCAGCAGCCAATTAAATGGGATTGGCACAGATACGCAGTATTTT
TRBV15,many,.,16,TRBJ2-5,CATSRVSGLGAETQYF,TGTGCCACCAGCAGAGTCTCGGGCCTGGGGGCAGAGACCCAGTACTTC
TRBV11-2,.,.,14,TRBJ1-3,CASSLVTGRNTIYF,TGTGCCAGCAGCTTAGTTACGGGGAGAAACACCATATATTTT
TRBV27,.,.,16,TRBJ2-7,CASSSGRSGTTYEQYF,TGTGCCAGCAGTTCCGGAAGGTCGGGGACAACCTACGAGCAGTACTTC
TRBV5-6,.,TRBD1,17,TRBJ2-7,CASSPAALGQGAWEQYF,TGTGCCAGCAGCCCGGCTGCCCTCGGACAGGGGGCGTGGGAGCAGTACTTC
TRBV5-1,many,.,15,TRBJ1-4,CASSPQGGPNEKLFF,TGCGCCAGCAGCCCCCAAGGAGGACCAAATGAAAAACTGTTTTTT
TRBV24-1,.,.,12,TRBJ2-7,CATSDADLDQYF,TGTGCCACCAGTGACGCGGACCTAGATCAGTACTTC
TRBV3-1,few,.,17,TRBJ2-2,CASSQFQGHPHTGELFF,TGTGCCAGCAGCCAGTTTCAGGGTCACCCCCACACCGGGGAGCTGTTTTTT
TRBV11-1,few,TRBD1,14,TRBJ2-5,CASSATGTEETQYF,TGTGCCAGCAGCGCTACCGGGACAGAAGAGACCCAGTACTTC
TRBV4-1,few,.,14,TRBJ2-7,CASSQERPAGEQYF,TGCGCCAGCAGCCAAGAACGGCCGGCTGGGGAGCAGTACTTC
TRBV12-3/TRBV12-4,many,.,17,TRBJ2-4,CASSLPRGWGNAGIQYF,TGTGCCAGCAGTTTACCGCGGGGATGGGGGAATGCTGGCATTCAGTACTTC
TRBV3-1,.,.,15,TRBJ2-7,CASSQPALRGYEQYF,TGTGCCAGCAGCCAACCTGCCCTAAGGGGCTACGAGCAGTACTTC
TRBV6-1,few,TRBD1,15,TRBJ2-7,CASRSDRAPGNEQYF,TGTGCCAGCAGGTCCGACAGGGCCCCTGGGAACGAGCAGTACTTC
TRBV2,.,TRBD2,15,TRBJ2-3,CASSEPSGGPVTQYF,TGTGCCAGCAGTGAGCCCAGCGGGGGGCCGGTTACGCAGTATTTT
TRBV7-9,.,.,15,TRBJ1-5,CASSLGPQGVQPQHF,TGTGCCAGCAGCTTAGGGCCGCAGGGAGTTCAGCCCCAGCATTTT
TRBV4-1,few,.,16,TRBJ1-1,CASSQEVLGGGTEAFF,TGCGCCAGCAGCCAAGAAGTTTTGGGCGGGGGGACTGAAGCTTTCTTT
TRBV11-2,.,.,17,TRBJ2-5,CASSLLGGAGYSETQYF,TGTGCCAGCAGCTTATTGGGGGGGGCAGGGTATTCAGAGACCCAGTACTTC
TRBV6-6,.,.,13,TRBJ1-2,CASSSQGPSGYTF,TGTGCCAGCAGTAGCCAAGGGCCATCTGGCTACACCTTC
TRBV25-1,.,TRBD1,17,TRBJ1-6,CASSASGQLNYNSPLHF,TGTGCCAGCAGTGCCTCGGGACAGTTAAACTATAATTCACCCCTCCACTTT
TRBV7-3,.,TRBD2,15,TRBJ2-5,CASASSGGRVETQYF,TGTGCCAGCGCCTCTAGCGGGGGGCGGGTGGAGACCCAGTACTTC
TRBV20-1,few,.,15,TRBJ2-2,CSARFRTLNTGELFF,TGCAGTGCTAGATTTCGGACGTTAAACACCGGGGAGCTGTTTTTT
TRBV7-2,few,.,16,TRBJ2-3,CASSLTPGVFTDTQYF,TGTGCCAGCAGCTTAACCCCAGGGGTTTTCACAGATACGCAGTATTTT
TRBV4-1,.,TRBD1,17,TRBJ1-6,CASSQGGGQGYNSPLHF,TGCGCCAGCAGCCAAGGAGGGGGCCAGGGATATAATTCACCCCTCCACTTT
TRBV20-1,once,.,15,TRBJ2-7,CSARAPGQSSYEQYF,TGCAGTGCCAGGGCCCCGGGACAAAGCTCCTACGAGCAGTACTTC
TRBV7-2,few,.,16,TRBJ1-5,CASTLLGGAGNQPQHF,TGTGCCAGCACCCTCTTGGGGGGCGCGGGCAATCAGCCCCAGCATTTT
TRBV20-1,few,TRBD1,13,TRBJ1-1,CSASMRGRTEAFF,TGCAGTGCTAGTATGAGGGGGCGGACTGAAGCTTTCTTT
TRBV20-1,.,TRBD2,15,TRBJ2-7,CSAISGTSGSYEQYF,TGCAGTGCTATCTCCGGGACTAGCGGCTCCTACGAGCAGTACTTC
TRBV20-1,few,.,17,TRBJ1-5,CSARGKGETYSNQPQHF,TGCAGTGCTAGAGGGAAGGGGGAGACCTATAGCAATCAGCCCCAGCATTTT
TRBV20-1,.,TRBD2,15,TRBJ2-1,CSARTSGRAENEQFF,TGCAGTGCCCGGACTAGCGGGAGGGCGGAGAATGAGCAGTTCTTC